The 25 T cell receptor beta chains given below trace back to one sample, sequenced in a study of Ad26.COV2.S vaccination and SARS-CoV-2 variants. Treatment here: approximately 18 received Ad26.COV2.S at low or high dose, single or two shots; about five received placebo; per-sample allocation not given. Vaccine and placebo recipients were sampled on day 63 after the first injection. The protocol was immunoSEQ multiplex PCR, while the TCRdb copy is restricted to in-frame clones and leaves out a portion. Here the sample spans about 500,000 clones, 89% being singletons. The sequenced sample was peripheral blood, obtained in a trial of Ad26.COV2.S vaccine versus placebo. Receptors were obtained from a person between 18 and 60 years old who received the Ad26.COV2.S COVID-19 vaccine or a placebo.

The V and J genes are TRBV3-1 (or the pseudogene TRBV3-2) and TRBJ2-4; D ambiguous. Germline V CDR1 and CDR2: LGHDT, YNNKEL (reference sequence). The CDR3 totals 13 residues. The V and J ends lost 3 bases and 3 bases respectively, with 6 bases between them. The CDR3 protein is CASSQDLKNIQYF. The CDR3 bases are TGTGCCAGCAGCCAGGACCTCAAAAACATTCAGTACTTC.

The V gene is TRBV5-4, the J gene TRBJ2-5; perhaps TRBD2 as D (5 bases). V lost 4 bases and J lost 2, with 12 bases in between. This CDR3 comprises 14 residues. Per the germline V gene, CDR1 is SGHNT and CDR2 is YYREEE (reference sequence). The CDR3 DNA reads as TGTGCCAGCAGCACGAGGGTGACGCAAGAGACCCAGTACTTC. Translation: CASSTRVTQETQYF.

The chain is built from TRBV5-1 and TRBJ2-1; D may be TRBD1 (6 bases). CDR1 and CDR2 (germline): SGHRS, YFSETQ. Trimming pared 0 bases from V and 4 bases from J, leaving 11 bases between. The CDR3 is made up of 15 amino acids. The CDR3 DNA is TGCGCCAGCAGCTTGGGCCAGGGGCGATACAATGAGCAGTTCTTC. Protein: CASSLGQGRYNEQFF.

About this clone itself: At the DNA level, this CDR3 is encoded by other sequences in the same sample as well. The chain combines TRBV6-2 or TRBV6-3 with TRBJ2-1; unclear D gene. The V gene's germline CDR1 is MNHEY and CDR2 SVGEGT. Trimming shortened V by 2 bases and J by 4 bases, and 3 bases separated the two germline ends. The CDR3 is made up of 12 amino acids. The CDR3 DNA is TGTGCCAGCAGTTACCGTTACAATGAGCAGTTCTTC. Translated, it gives CASSYRYNEQFF.

The chain combines TRBV6-5 with TRBJ2-7; D could derive from TRBD1 or TRBD2 (5 bases each). This CDR3 comprises 14 residues. Trimming removed 3 bases from V and 5 bases from J, with 14 bases in between. Germline CDR1 MNHEY, CDR2 SVGAGI. For the CDR3, the DNA is TGTGCCAGCAGTTATGCGCAGGGAGTCAACGAGCAGTACTTC. This sequence encodes CASSYAQGVNEQYF.

This clone was recorded only once. The gene calls are TRBV7-2 and TRBJ2-3, with TRBD2 matching 9 bases. The V gene end was trimmed by 5 bases and the J gene end by 2 bases; junction bases not matched to a gene: 8. The germline gives CDR1 SGHTA, CDR2 FQGNSA. The CDR3 is made up of 16 amino acids. The DNA of the CDR3 is TGTGCCAGCAGCCCCGCCGGGACTAGCACCACAGATACGCAGTATTTT. Translating it yields CASSPAGTSTTDTQYF.

V and J are TRBV2 and TRBJ1-6; maybe TRBD1 (6 bases). The V end was cut by 9 bases, the J end by 0 bases, with 18 bases between. Germline CDR1 is SNHLY and CDR2 is FYNNEI. This CDR3 has 17 residues. This CDR3 is CASRTEPQSSYNSPLHF. The CDR3 nucleotides read TGTGCCAGTCGGACAGAGCCACAGAGCTCCTATAATTCACCCCTCCACTTT.

The gene calls are TRBV5-1 and TRBJ2-7; possibly TRBD1 for D (6 bases). V was cut by 4 bases and J by 3 bases, with 17 bases left in between. The CDR3 consists of 15 residues. The germline gives CDR1 SGHRS, CDR2 YFSETQ. The CDR3 is CASSPLQGTYYEQYF. As DNA, the CDR3 is TGCGCCAGCAGCCCGCTGCAGGGGACCTACTACGAGCAGTACTTC.

The chain employs TRBV7-2 and TRBJ2-5; D not certain. CDR1 SGHTA and CDR2 FQGNSA come from the germline V gene. CDR3 length: 14 amino acids. Trimming pared 5 bases from V and 1 base from J, leaving 11 bases between. This chain's CDR3 is CASSTRQAQETQYF. The CDR3 DNA follows: TGTGCCAGCAGCACCCGACAAGCCCAAGAGACCCAGTACTTC. The entire variable domain, with the rest obtained from reference TRBV7-2 and TRBJ2-5, is as follows: GAGVSQSPSNKVTEKGKDVELRCDPISGHTALYWYRQSLGQGLEFLIYFQGNSAPDKSGLPSDRFSAERTGGSVSTLTIQRTQQEDSAVYLCASSTRQAQETQYFGPGTRLLVL.

The chain joins TRBV18 to TRBJ2-2, with 7 bases matching TRBD1. J was trimmed by 4 bases and V by 6 bases; bases with no gene match: 8. Germline-derived CDR1 and CDR2 are KGHSH and LQKENI. CDR3 length equals 15 residues. CDR3 residues: CASSSRGQRTGELFF. In DNA, the CDR3 is TGTGCCAGCTCGTCTAGGGGGCAGCGCACCGGGGAGCTGTTTTTT. The entire variable domain, with the rest obtained from reference TRBV18 and TRBJ2-2, is as follows: NAGVMQNPRHLVRRRGQEARLRCSPMKGHSHVYWYRQLPEEGLKFMVYLQKENIIDESGMPKERFSAEFPKEGPSILRIQQVVRGDSAAYFCASSSRGQRTGELFFGEGSRLTVL.

The chain is built from TRBV19 and TRBJ2-1; TRBD2 matches 10 bases. Trimming took 6 bases from V and 9 from J; bases not matched to a gene: 5. The CDR3 loop spans 13 amino acids. The V gene's germline CDR1 is LNHDA and CDR2 SQIVND (reference sequence). The CDR3 reads CASRTSGDGEQFF. CDR3 sequence (DNA): TGTGCCAGTAGAACTAGCGGGGACGGTGAGCAGTTCTTC.

This chain joins TRBV19 and TRBJ2-3, with no clear D. Germline assignment: CDR1 LNHDA and CDR2 SQIVND (reference sequence). The CDR3 is 16 residues long. V was pared by 3 bases and J by 4 bases, with 17 bases between. The CDR3 region is CASSIELFGHPDTQYF. The CDR3 DNA reads TGTGCCAGTAGTATTGAACTTTTCGGGCACCCAGATACGCAGTATTTT.

The V gene is TRBV27, the J gene TRBJ1-5; D not resolved. CDR3 length: 13 amino acids. Germline CDR1 and CDR2: MNHEY and SMNVEV (reference sequence). V lost 2 bases and J lost 3, with 5 bases in between. CDR3: CASSLKANQPQHF. The CDR3 nucleotides are TGTGCCAGCAGTTTAAAAGCCAATCAGCCCCAGCATTTT.

This sequence joins TRBV9 and TRBJ2-1; D might be TRBD1 (6 bases). The V end lost 4 bases, the J end lost 3 bases, and 17 bases lay between the germline ends. Germline V gene lookup returns CDR1 SGDLS and CDR2 YYNGEE. The CDR3 length is 16 residues. In nucleotides, the CDR3 is TGTGCCAGCAGCTCACCGCCGGGACACAACTACAATGAGCAGTTCTTC. Translating gives CASSSPPGHNYNEQFF.

The V call is TRBV9, the J call TRBJ1-6; D is unclear. CDR1 is SGDLS and CDR2 is YYNGEE in the germline V gene. There are 13 residues in the CDR3. Trimming took off 4 bases at V and 8 bases at J, with 10 bases between the two ends. This CDR3 reads CASSPLQDSPLHF. The CDR3, as DNA: TGTGCCAGCAGCCCACTGCAGGATTCACCCCTCCACTTT.

The chain couples TRBV6-5 to TRBJ2-3; D is perhaps TRBD1 (6 bases). V was clipped by 6 bases and J by 2 bases, with 9 bases between them. This CDR3 is built from 13 residues. Germline V gene data show CDR1 as MNHEY and CDR2 as SVGAGI. The CDR3 DNA follows: TGTGCCAGCAGAAGACAGGACACAGATACGCAGTATTTT. This sequence encodes CASRRQDTDTQYF.

V is TRBV5-1 and J is TRBJ2-1; 8 bases are shared with TRBD2. The germline gives CDR1 SGHRS, CDR2 YFSETQ. V lost 0 bases and J lost 0; bases outside the gene matches: 2. The CDR3 runs 16 residues. CDR3 residues: CASSLAGRASYNEQFF. The CDR3 coding sequence is TGCGCCAGCAGCTTGGCCGGGAGGGCCTCCTACAATGAGCAGTTCTTC.

The chain recombines TRBV28 with TRBJ1-2; TRBD1 agrees at 8 bases. V lost 4 bases and J lost 7; bases outside the gene matches: 5. The CDR3 is made up of 13 amino acids. The germline V gene encodes CDR1 MDHEN and CDR2 SYDVKM. CDR3 amino acids: CASSSTGAAGYTF. CDR3 DNA: TGTGCCAGCAGTTCGACAGGGGCGGCTGGCTACACCTTC.

The chain combines TRBV12-3 or TRBV12-4 with TRBJ1-2; D is perhaps TRBD1 (5 bases). Trimming removed 11 bases at V and 2 bases at J, with 15 bases between. CDR3 length: 13 residues. The CDR3 bases are TGTGCCTCCAATCCGGGGCAGAACTATGGCTACACCTTC. Its translation is CASNPGQNYGYTF.

CDR3 residues: CAWSLYRGNTEAFF. The DNA of the CDR3 is TGTGCCTGGAGCCTTTACAGGGGGAACACTGAAGCTTTCTTT. The chain joins TRBV30 to TRBJ1-1; 7 bases agree with TRBD1. Germline V gene data show CDR1 as GTSNPN and CDR2 as SVGIG (reference sequence). The CDR3 totals 14 residues. V gave up 3 bases and J gave up 1 base; unmatched junction bases: 5.

The chain has TRBV7-2 and TRBJ1-2; D is possibly TRBD1 (5 bases). Germline CDR1 and CDR2: SGHTA and FQGNSA. The CDR3 loop spans 15 amino acids. The V end was cut by 5 bases, the J end by 6 bases, with 19 bases between. CDR3 coding DNA: TGTGCCAGCAGCAGAAGCCGGATGGAAGGGGATGGCTACACCTTC. It yields the protein CASSRSRMEGDGYTF. Complete variable domain (other parts from reference TRBV7-2 and TRBJ1-2): GAGVSQSPSNKVTEKGKDVELRCDPISGHTALYWYRQSLGQGLEFLIYFQGNSAPDKSGLPSDRFSAERTGGSVSTLTIQRTQQEDSAVYLCASSRSRMEGDGYTFGSGTRLTVV.

This clone showed up just once. The chain has TRBV24-1 and TRBJ2-1; 11 positions match TRBD1. V lost 4 bases and J lost 8; bases outside the gene matches: 6. The CDR3 consists of 15 residues. Germline CDR1 and CDR2: KGHDR and SFDVKD. As DNA, the CDR3 is TGTGCCACCAGTGACCCCGGGACAGGGGGAGATGAGCAGTTCTTC. Translation: CATSDPGTGGDEQFF.

The chain is built from TRBV6-5 and TRBJ2-3; D assignment may be TRBD1 or TRBD2 (6 bases each). Trimming removed 6 bases from V and 3 bases from J, with 13 bases in between. The CDR3 has 14 residues. Germline V gives CDR1 MNHEY, CDR2 SVGAGI. CDR3 in DNA: TGTGCCAGCAGCCGACAGGCGGGGACAGATACGCAGTATTTT. This translates into CASSRQAGTDTQYF.

Notes on this clone: This same CDR3 is encoded by further DNA sequences in the sample. The gene calls are TRBV2 and TRBJ2-2; 7 nucleotides line up with TRBD1. Germline CDR1 reads SNHLY; CDR2 reads FYNNEI. The CDR3 is made up of 12 amino acids. The ends lost 5 bases at V and 6 bases at J; junction bases unmatched: 0. CDR3 bases: TGTGCCAGCAGTACAGGGGCCGGGGAGCTGTTTTTT. Its protein product is CASSTGAGELFF.

This clone was seen once. V gene TRBV27 combines with J gene TRBJ2-7; D ambiguous. The CDR3 length is 14 residues. CDR1 and CDR2 from the germline V gene are MNHEY and SMNVEV (reference sequence). Trimming took 5 bases from V and 1 from J, leaving 12 bases between them. The CDR3 here is CASSLSGPSYEQYF. The CDR3 bases are TGTGCCAGCAGTCTCTCCGGGCCATCCTACGAGCAGTACTTC.